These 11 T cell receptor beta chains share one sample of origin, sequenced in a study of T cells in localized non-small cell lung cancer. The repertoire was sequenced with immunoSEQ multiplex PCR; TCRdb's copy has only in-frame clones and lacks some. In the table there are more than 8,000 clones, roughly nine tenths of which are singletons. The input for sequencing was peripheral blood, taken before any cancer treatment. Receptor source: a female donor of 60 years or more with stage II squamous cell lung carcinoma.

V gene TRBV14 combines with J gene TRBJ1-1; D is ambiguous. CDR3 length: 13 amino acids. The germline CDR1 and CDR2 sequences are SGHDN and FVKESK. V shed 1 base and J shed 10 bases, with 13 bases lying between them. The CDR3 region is CASSQGHPPRAFF. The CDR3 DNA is TGTGCCAGCAGCCAAGGACATCCACCGCGAGCTTTCTTT.

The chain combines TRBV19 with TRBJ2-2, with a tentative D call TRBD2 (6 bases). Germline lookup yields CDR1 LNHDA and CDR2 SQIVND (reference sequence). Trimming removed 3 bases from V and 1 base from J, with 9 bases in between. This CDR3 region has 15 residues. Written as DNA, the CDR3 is TGTGCCAGTAGTATCCGGGGGATGAACACCGGGGAGCTGTTTTTT. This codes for CASSIRGMNTGELFF.

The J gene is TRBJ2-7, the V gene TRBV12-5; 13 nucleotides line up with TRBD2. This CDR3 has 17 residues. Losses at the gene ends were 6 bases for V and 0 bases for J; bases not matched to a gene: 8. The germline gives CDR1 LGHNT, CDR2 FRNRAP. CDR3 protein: CASGRGTSGISSYEQYF. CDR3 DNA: TGTGCTAGTGGCCGAGGGACTAGCGGGATAAGCTCCTACGAGCAGTACTTC.

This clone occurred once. CDR3: CASSLKGYEQYV. The CDR3 bases are TGTGCCAGCAGTTTAAAGGGTTACGAGCAGTACGTC. The chain employs TRBV28 and TRBJ2-7; D is unresolved. The V end lost 2 bases, the J end lost 4 bases, and 6 bases lay between the germline ends. CDR1 MDHEN and CDR2 SYDVKM come from the germline V gene. This CDR3 contains 12 residues.

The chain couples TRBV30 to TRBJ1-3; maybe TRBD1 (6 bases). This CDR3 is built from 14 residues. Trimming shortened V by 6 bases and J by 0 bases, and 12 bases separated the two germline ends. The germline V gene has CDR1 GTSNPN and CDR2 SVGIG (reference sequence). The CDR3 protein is CACRGANSGNTIYF. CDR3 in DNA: TGTGCCTGTAGGGGGGCGAACTCTGGAAACACCATATATTTT.

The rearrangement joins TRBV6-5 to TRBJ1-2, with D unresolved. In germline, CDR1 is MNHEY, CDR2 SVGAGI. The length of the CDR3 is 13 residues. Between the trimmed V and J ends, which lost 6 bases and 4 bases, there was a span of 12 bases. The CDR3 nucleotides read TGTGCCAGCAGGGACCTGCTTGCCTATGGCTACACCTTC. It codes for CASRDLLAYGYTF.

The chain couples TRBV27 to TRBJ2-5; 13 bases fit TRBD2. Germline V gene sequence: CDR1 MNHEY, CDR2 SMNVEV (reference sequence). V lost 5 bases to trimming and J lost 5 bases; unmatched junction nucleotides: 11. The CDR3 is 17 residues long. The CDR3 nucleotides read TGTGCCAGCAGTAGTGGACTAGCGGGGGTCTCTTTGGAGACCCAGTACTTC. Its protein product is CASSSGLAGVSLETQYF.

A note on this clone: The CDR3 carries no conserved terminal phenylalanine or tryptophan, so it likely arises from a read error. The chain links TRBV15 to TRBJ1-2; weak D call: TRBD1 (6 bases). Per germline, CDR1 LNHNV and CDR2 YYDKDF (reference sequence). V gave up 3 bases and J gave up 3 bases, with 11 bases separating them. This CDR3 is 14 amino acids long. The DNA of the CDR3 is TGTGCCACCAGCAGGCCTAGGACAGACTATGGCTACACCCTC. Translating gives CATSRPRTDYGYTL.

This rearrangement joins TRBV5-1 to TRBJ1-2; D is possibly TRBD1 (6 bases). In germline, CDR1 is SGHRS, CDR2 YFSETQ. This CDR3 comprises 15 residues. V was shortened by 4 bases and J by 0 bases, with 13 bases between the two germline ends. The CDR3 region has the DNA TGCGCCAGCAGCCGACCAGGGGCGACTAACTATGGCTACACCTTC. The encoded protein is CASSRPGATNYGYTF.

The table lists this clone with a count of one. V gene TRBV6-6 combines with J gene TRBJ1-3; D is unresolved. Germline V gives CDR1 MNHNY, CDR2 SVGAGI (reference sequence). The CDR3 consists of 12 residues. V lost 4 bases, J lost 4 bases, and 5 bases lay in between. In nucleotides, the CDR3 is TGTGCCAGCAGTTTATCAGGAAACACCATATATTTT. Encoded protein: CASSLSGNTIYF.

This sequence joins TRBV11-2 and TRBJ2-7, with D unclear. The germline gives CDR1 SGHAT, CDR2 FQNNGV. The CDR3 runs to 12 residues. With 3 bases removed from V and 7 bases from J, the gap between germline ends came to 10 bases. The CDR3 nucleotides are TGTGCCAGCAGCTTGGCGGTGGGGGAGCAGTACGTC. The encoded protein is CASSLAVGEQYV.